This T cell receptor (beta chain) came from a study of radiotherapy plus CTLA-4 blockade in lung cancer. About the study: More than 15% of enrolled patients responded objectively, and around 30% had disease control. Regarding the study as a whole: Early blood T cell clone dynamics reportedly forecast response best, with interferon-beta.

Germline V gives CDR1 SQVTM, CDR2 ANQGSEA. This CDR3 has 14 residues. The trim removed 5 bases at V and 3 bases at J, leaving 8 bases unmatched. Note on this clone: Its antigen is undetermined.

Generated by immunoSEQ multiplex PCR, the TCRdb table keeps only in-frame clones and is missing some. The data contain about 97,000 clones, approximately 75% of them seen just once; the ten biggest clones take up around 3%. The specimen was peripheral blood, collected from a patient treated with radiotherapy plus ipilimumab. The rearrangement uses TRBV29-1 and TRBJ2-3; TRBD2 matches 7 bases. This clonotype was sampled from a human donor with non-small cell lung cancer who had a partial response to radiotherapy plus ipilimumab. Some clones in this sample may be carry-over from other donors' samples. The CDR3 loop reads CSVSGTMGTDTQYF. The CDR3 bases are TGCAGCGTTTCCGGGACTATGGGAACAGATACGCAGTATTTT.